These 20 T cell receptor beta chains were sequenced from one sample in a study of graft-versus-host responses after intestinal transplantation. Using immunoSEQ multiplex PCR, the repertoire was profiled, and TCRdb retains in-frame clones only, with some absent. Here the sample spans more than 65,000 clones, more than 85% being singletons. Their target antigens are unknown. The starting material was unstimulated CD8+ T cells sorted from spleen or lymph node cells, obtained before transplant. Source of these receptors: a human donor who was the organ donor for an intestinal transplant.

The rearrangement links TRBV14 to TRBJ2-7, with D perhaps being TRBD1 or TRBD2 (8 bases each). The CDR3 length is 16 residues. The germline CDR1 and CDR2 sequences are SGHDN and FVKESK. Trimming removed 0 bases from V and 3 bases from J, with 15 bases in between. The CDR3 DNA sequence: TGTGCCAGCAGCCAAGATAGCGGGACAGGTCTCTACGAGCAGTACTTC. This sequence encodes CASSQDSGTGLYEQYF. Full variable domain (outside the CDR3, taken from reference TRBV14 and TRBJ2-7): EAGVTQFPSHSVIEKGQTVTLRCDPISGHDNLYWYRRVMGKEIKFLLHFVKESKQDESGMPNNRFLAERTGGTYSTLKVQPAELEDSGVYFCASSQDSGTGLYEQYFGPGTRLTVT.

This clone occurred once. CDR3 residues: CASSSRTSGDERNIQYF. Here the CDR3 DNA reads TGTGCCAGCAGCTCACGGACTAGCGGGGACGAACGAAACATTCAGTACTTC. This chain joins TRBV7-9 and TRBJ2-4, with 12 bases that match TRBD2. Germline lookup yields CDR1 SEHNR and CDR2 FQNEAQ (reference sequence). The CDR3 extends over 17 amino acids. Unmatched junction bases numbered 10, after V lost 4 bases and J lost 6 bases. The variable domain in full, completed from reference TRBV7-9 and TRBJ2-4, reads DTGVSQNPRHKITKRGQNVTFRCDPISEHNRLYWYRQTLGQGPEFLTYFQNEAQLEKSRLLSDRFSAERPKGSFSTLEIQRTEQGDSAMYLCASSSRTSGDERNIQYFGAGTRLSVL.

The rearrangement links TRBV29-1 to TRBJ1-1, with no clear D. Per germline, CDR1 SQVTM and CDR2 ANQGSEA. The CDR3 spans 13 residues. The V end was cut by 3 bases, the J end by 1 base, with 9 bases between. CDR3 DNA: TGCAGCGTTGATGTCAGCGGGAACACTGAAGCTTTCTTT. Its translation: CSVDVSGNTEAFF.

The genes are TRBV21-1 and TRBJ2-2; the table's TRBD1 call for D was not verified on the DNA. TRBV21-1 represents a pseudogene. The CDR3 spans 14 residues. CDR3 coding DNA: TGCGACTCCGTGGGGACAGGGGTCGACGGGGAGCTGTTTTTT. Translated: CDSVGTGVDGELFF.

The V call is TRBV5-5, the J call TRBJ2-1; D not certain. Trimming removed 0 bases at V and 5 bases at J, with 6 bases between. CDR1 and CDR2 from the germline V gene are SGHKS and YYEKEE (reference sequence). This CDR3 has 13 amino acids. This CDR3 is CASSLVLDNEQFF. CDR3 DNA: TGTGCCAGCAGCTTGGTGCTAGACAATGAGCAGTTCTTC.

The rearrangement uses TRBV19 and TRBJ1-2; weak D call: TRBD1 (5 bases). In germline, CDR1 is LNHDA, CDR2 SQIVND (reference sequence). The CDR3 has 12 amino acids. The V end lost 3 bases, the J end lost 7 bases, and 9 bases lay between the germline ends. CDR3 coding DNA: TGTGCCAGTAGTATCCCCGGGGGTGGCTACACCTTC. This gives the protein CASSIPGGGYTF.

The chain employs TRBV30 and TRBJ2-1; D remains unclear. Trimming left V 2 bases short and J 0 bases short, with 11 bases between. The CDR3 has 15 residues. Germline V gene sequence: CDR1 GTSNPN, CDR2 SVGIG (reference sequence). CDR3 sequence (DNA): TGTGCCTGGAGTTCCAGCACAAGCTCCTACAATGAGCAGTTCTTC. Translating it yields CAWSSSTSSYNEQFF. Full variable domain (outside the CDR3, taken from reference TRBV30 and TRBJ2-1): SQTIHQWPATLVQPVGSPLSLECTVEGTSNPNLYWYRQAAGRGLQLLFYSVGIGQISSEVPQNLSASRPQDRQFILSSKKLLLSDSGFYLCAWSSSTSSYNEQFFGPGTRLTVL.

The chain employs TRBV30 and TRBJ1-2, with a possible D match to TRBD1 (5 bases). CDR3 length: 14 residues. Trimming stripped 5 bases from V and 4 bases from J, with 17 bases between. Germline V gene sequence: CDR1 GTSNPN, CDR2 SVGIG (reference sequence). Here the CDR3 DNA reads TGTGCCTGGCGCAAACCCAGGGTGGGCTATGGCTACACCTTC. Amino acid sequence: CAWRKPRVGYGYTF.

The V gene is TRBV11-2, the J gene TRBJ2-3, with D unclear. Trimming removed 0 bases at V and 7 bases at J, with 8 bases between. The germline V gene has CDR1 SGHAT and CDR2 FQNNGV. This CDR3 has 13 residues. CDR3 residues: CASSLEGLYTQYF. CDR3 sequence (DNA): TGTGCCAGCAGCTTAGAGGGCCTATATACGCAGTATTTT.

The J gene is TRBJ1-3, the V gene TRBV10-3, with D unclear. The germline gives CDR1 ENHRY, CDR2 SYGVKD. This CDR3 has 15 amino acids. V lost 0 bases, J lost 4 bases, and 10 bases lay in between. The CDR3 bases are TGTGCCATCAGTGAGTCGTTAACTTCAGGAAACACCATATATTTT. This codes for CAISESLTSGNTIYF.

DNA for the CDR3: TGTGCCAGCAGTGACGCCGGACAGGGATCCTACGAGCAGTACTTC. Protein product: CASSDAGQGSYEQYF. The genes are TRBV6-1 and TRBJ2-7; 8 nucleotides match TRBD1. With 3 bases clipped from V and 1 base from J, the junction kept 5 bases outside the gene matches. Germline V CDR1 and CDR2: MNHNS, SASEGT. The CDR3 totals 15 residues.

The chain joins TRBV25-1 to TRBJ1-3; D might be TRBD1 (5 bases). Trimming stripped 7 bases from V and 3 bases from J, with 16 bases between. CDR3 length equals 15 residues. Germline assignment: CDR1 MGHDK and CDR2 SYGVNS. The chain's CDR3 is CASNEFQGDGNTIYF. CDR3 DNA: TGTGCCAGCAACGAATTTCAGGGAGATGGAAACACCATATATTTT.

This chain uses TRBV9 with TRBJ2-2; 9 bases are a match to TRBD2. V shed 4 bases, J shed 7 bases, and the junction held 8 bases outside the gene matches. The germline V gene encodes CDR1 SGDLS and CDR2 YYNGEE. The CDR3 runs to 15 residues. The CDR3 region is CASSPLAGFLGELFF. The CDR3, as DNA: TGTGCCAGCAGCCCGCTAGCGGGGTTCCTCGGGGAGCTGTTTTTT.

The chain recombines TRBV5-1 with TRBJ2-7, with 9 bases matching TRBD2. The germline V gene has CDR1 SGHRS and CDR2 YFSETQ. This CDR3 is 16 amino acids long. J was trimmed by 4 bases and V by 4 bases; bases with no gene match: 12. The CDR3 coding sequence is TGCGCCAGCAGCCCCTTCTGGCGGGAGGGACCTTACGAGCAGTACTTC. This translates into CASSPFWREGPYEQYF. The full variable domain, completed using reference TRBV5-1 and TRBJ2-7, is KAGVTQTPRYLIKTRGQQVTLSCSPISGHRSVSWYQQTPGQGLQFLFEYFSETQRNKGNFPGRFSGRQFSNSRSEMNVSTLELGDSALYLCASSPFWREGPYEQYFGPGTRLTVT.

The J gene is TRBJ2-3, the V gene TRBV4-1; no clear D gene. V was shortened by 1 base and J by 4 bases, with 9 bases between the two germline ends. The CDR3 consists of 14 residues. Germline V gives CDR1 MGHRA, CDR2 YSYEKL. CDR3: CASSQGAASDTQYF. The CDR3 DNA is TGCGCCAGCAGCCAAGGCGCAGCGTCAGATACGCAGTATTTT.

In nucleotides, the CDR3 is TGTGCCAGCAGTTTTGGGGGCGGGTGGGATCAGCCCCAGCATTTT. Translated, it gives CASSFGGGWDQPQHF. The rearrangement joins TRBV28 to TRBJ1-5; D perhaps matches TRBD1 (6 bases). The CDR3 length is 15 residues. Germline CDR1 MDHEN, CDR2 SYDVKM. Trimming removed 3 bases from V and 5 bases from J, with 14 bases in between.

The rearrangement links TRBV2 to TRBJ2-7; 11 positions agree with TRBD2. Trimming cost V 6 bases and J 3 bases; bases outside gene matches: 7. CDR1 and CDR2 from the germline V gene are SNHLY and FYNNEI. The CDR3 is 15 residues long. The CDR3 here is CASRGASGRSYEQYF. The DNA of the CDR3 is TGTGCCAGCAGAGGGGCTAGCGGGAGGAGCTACGAGCAGTACTTC.

V and J are TRBV6-1 and TRBJ1-1; a possible D gene is TRBD1 (6 bases). The germline gives CDR1 MNHNS, CDR2 SASEGT. This CDR3 spans 13 amino acids. Deletions cut 5 bases from V and 5 bases from J, with 12 bases between. The CDR3 nucleotides are TGTGCCAGCAGTATTAAAACAGGGACTGAAGCTTTCTTT. Translation: CASSIKTGTEAFF.

The V call is TRBV7-2, the J call TRBJ2-7, with D unresolved. This CDR3 spans 13 amino acids. Germline loops: CDR1 SGHTA, CDR2 FQGNSA. Trimming took 3 bases from V and 7 from J, leaving 13 bases between them. This CDR3 is CASSFGPLGEQYF. The DNA for the CDR3 is TGTGCCAGCAGCTTTGGCCCTCTGGGAGAGCAGTACTTC.

The CDR3: CASSVPAGDSEQFF. The CDR3 DNA follows: TGTGCCAGCAGTGTTCCAGCGGGAGACTCTGAGCAGTTCTTC. The genes are TRBV2 and TRBJ2-1; the match to TRBD2 covers 8 bases. Germline values: CDR1 SNHLY, CDR2 FYNNEI. The CDR3 spans 14 residues. The trim removed 4 bases at V and 9 bases at J, leaving 8 bases unmatched.